Listed below are T cell receptor beta chains from one sample, sequenced in a study of shared clonotypes between healthy human individuals. Assay used: immunoSEQ multiplex PCR; TCRdb lists only in-frame clones, some missing. This sample has 2 million to 2.5 million clones; roughly 95% occur once, and the top ten carry 0.1% to 0.15%. What was sequenced was naive CD4+ T cells sorted from blood. The receptors come from a man younger than 30 in good health. CDR3s include the opening cysteine and the closing phenylalanine or tryptophan. The D gene is left open where the match is weak. Clone size is shown for a subset of rows, as once, few, many or a class of expanded clone.

abundance	d_gene	v_gene	j_gene	CDR3nt	CDR3aa
.	.	TRBV19	TRBJ2-6	TGTGCCAGTACGGGCAGGGAAAATGGTGGGGCCAACGTCCTGACTTTC	CASTGRENGGANVLTF
.	.	TRBV21-1	TRBJ1-6	TGTGCCAGCAGCAAATACCGGAATTCACCCCTCCACTTT	CASSKYRNSPLHF
.	.	TRBV6-1	TRBJ1-4	TGTGCCAGCAGTGAAGGAGGGGTGGGCGAAAAACTGTTTTTT	CASSEGGVGEKLFF
.	.	TRBV9	TRBJ1-1	TGTGCCAGCAGCGTAGTGAAGGAGACTGAAGCTTTCTTT	CASSVVKETEAFF
.	TRBD2	TRBV18	TRBJ2-1	TGTGCCAGCTTACCACCGGGACTACCCAATGAGCAGTTCTTC	CASLPPGLPNEQFF
.	TRBD1	TRBV19	TRBJ1-1	TGTGCCAGTAGTATCGGACAGGGGTACGCTGAAGCTTTCTTT	CASSIGQGYAEAFF
.	.	TRBV9	TRBJ2-7	TGTGCCAGCAGCGTAGTCGGCAGCTCCTACGAGCAGTACTTC	CASSVVGSSYEQYF
.	.	TRBV30	TRBJ1-6	TGTGCCTGGAGGGGGGGGTCTTCACCCCTCCACTTT	CAWRGGSSPLHF
.	.	TRBV7-9	TRBJ2-7	TGTGCCAGCAGCCCCCCGTGGGCTCAGGCCGTCGCCTACGAGCAGTACTTC	CASSPPWAQAVAYEQYF
.	.	TRBV5-4	TRBJ2-2	TGTGCCAGCAGCGCGGCGACGAACACCGGGGAGCTGTTTTTT	CASSAATNTGELFF
.	.	TRBV15	TRBJ2-3	TGTGCCACCAGCAGAGATTCTGGCGGGGGCCTCGAGACAGATACGCAGTATTTT	CATSRDSGGGLETDTQYF
.	.	TRBV7-2	TRBJ2-3	TGTGCCAGCAGCTTCCGAGGCAGGGCATCAGATACGCAGTATTTT	CASSFRGRASDTQYF
.	.	TRBV21-1	TRBJ1-2	TGTGCCAGCAGCAAAGCATGCACCGATGGCTACACCTTC	CASSKACTDGYTF
.	.	TRBV28	TRBJ1-2	TGTGCCAGCAGGGGCGACCTCTATGGCTACACCTTC	CASRGDLYGYTF
.	.	TRBV5-1	TRBJ1-2	TGCGCCAGCAGCTTGGGAGATGTCGCGACAGCTTCTATTAGCTACACCTTC	CASSLGDVATASISYTF
.	.	TRBV7-2	TRBJ2-7	TGTGCCAGCAGCTTGGGACGACACGTATCCTACGAGCAGTACTTC	CASSLGRHVSYEQYF
.	.	TRBV10-2	TRBJ1-1	TGCGCCAGCAGCCAAACCATTAACACTGAAGCTTTCTTT	CASSQTINTEAFF
.	.	TRBV6-5	TRBJ1-2	TGTGCCAGCAGGAAGAGGCAGGGGTATGGCTACACCTTC	CASRKRQGYGYTF
.	.	TRBV6-5	TRBJ1-1	TGTGCCAGCAGGCCAAAAGGGAACACTGAAGCTTTCTTT	CASRPKGNTEAFF
.	.	TRBV1	TRBJ2-1	TGCACCAGCAGCCTCTGGACTAGCGGGAGAAAAGGGAACAATGAGCAGTTCTTC	CTSSLWTSGRKGNNEQFF
.	.	TRBV28	TRBJ2-7	TGTGCCAGCAGTTTGGACCTAGGTAACGAGCAGTACTTC	CASSLDLGNEQYF
.	TRBD1	TRBV7-3	TRBJ2-1	TGTGCCAGCAGCGAAAGACAGGGGGCTTCCTACAATGAGCAGTTCTTC	CASSERQGASYNEQFF
.	.	TRBV5-8	TRBJ2-2	TGTGCCAGCAGCTTCAGGAGTAACACCGGGGAGCTGTTTTTT	CASSFRSNTGELFF
.	TRBD1	TRBV18	TRBJ2-1	TGTGCCAGCTCACCACCTGCGACAGGGGGTAGAGATGAGCAGTTCTTC	CASSPPATGGRDEQFF
.	.	TRBV10-2	TRBJ1-5	TGCGCCAGTTCTTCAGGGAGCAATCAGCCCCAGCATTTT	CASSSGSNQPQHF
.	.	TRBV10-2	TRBJ1-6	TGCGCCAGCCAGGATCTTAACAGGGCTTCACCCCTCCACTTT	CASQDLNRASPLHF
.	.	TRBV5-1	TRBJ1-1	TGCGCCAGCAGCTTTGACGACGGGGCTGGGACTGAAGCTTTCTTT	CASSFDDGAGTEAFF
.	.	TRBV10-1	TRBJ2-7	TGCGCCAGCAGTGAGACGGGGACCTACGAGCAGTACTTC	CASSETGTYEQYF
.	.	TRBV2	TRBJ2-1	TGTGCCAGCAGTGAAGCCCGGGGTGAGAAGTTCTTC	CASSEARGEKFF
.	TRBD2	TRBV9	TRBJ2-2	TGTGCCAGCAGCGTGTCTAGCGGGAGGGACACCGGGGAGCTGTTTTTT	CASSVSSGRDTGELFF
.	TRBD1	TRBV18	TRBJ1-2	TGTGCCAGCTCCCCTGGACAGGAAAACTATGGCTACACCTTC	CASSPGQENYGYTF
.	.	TRBV7-9	TRBJ2-3	TGTGCCAGCAGCTTACAAGGGTACACAGATACGCAGTATTTT	CASSLQGYTDTQYF
.	.	TRBV15	TRBJ2-1	TGTGCCACCAGCAGAGATTCGGCAAGCTCCTACAATGAGCAGTTCTTC	CATSRDSASSYNEQFF
.	TRBD1	TRBV2	TRBJ2-7	TGTGCCAGCAGGGACAGGGACGTCTCCTACGAGCAGTACTTC	CASRDRDVSYEQYF
.	TRBD1	TRBV9	TRBJ2-5	TGTGCCAGCAGCGTGGCTCCCGACAGGGGGTTTCCCTTGGCCCAAGAGACCCAGTACTTC	CASSVAPDRGFPLAQETQYF
.	TRBD1	TRBV28	TRBJ2-2	TGTGCCAGCAGTTTCCTATGGACAGGGCGTGTCACCGGGGAGCTGTTTTTT	CASSFLWTGRVTGELFF
.	TRBD1	TRBV18	TRBJ1-1	TGTGCCAGCTCACCACAACCGGGACAGGGCACTTTCTTT	CASSPQPGQGTFF
.	.	TRBV11-2	TRBJ1-2	TGTGCCAGCAGCTTCCAGGGTTTCAACTATGGCTACACCTTC	CASSFQGFNYGYTF
.	TRBD1	TRBV7-7	TRBJ2-3	TGTGCTAGCAGTAGGGACAGGGGAACAGATACGCAGTATTTT	CASSRDRGTDTQYF
.	.	TRBV2	TRBJ2-7	TGTGCCAGCAGCGCAGGGGTCCCGTCCTACGAGCAGTACTTC	CASSAGVPSYEQYF
.	TRBD1	TRBV10-3	TRBJ2-3	TGTGCCATCAGTGAGTCCCCACAGGGGGCTGGAGATACGCAGTATTTT	CAISESPQGAGDTQYF
.	.	TRBV2	TRBJ2-1	TGTGCCAGCAGTGAAACAGGGGGAGGGTACAATGAGCAGTTCTTC	CASSETGGGYNEQFF
.	.	TRBV25-1	TRBJ2-7	TGTGCCAGCAGTCCAAATGACCCCCCTACCTACGAGCAGTACTTC	CASSPNDPPTYEQYF
.	.	TRBV6-1	TRBJ1-1	TGTGCCGCTACCGGGACACCGAACACTGAAGCTTTCTTT	CAATGTPNTEAFF
.	.	TRBV7-9	TRBJ1-1	TGTGCCAGCAGGAAAACAGTGAACACTGAAGCTTTCTTT	CASRKTVNTEAFF
.	.	TRBV30	TRBJ1-5	TGTGCCTGGAGTCCAGCGAATAGCAATCAGCCCCAGCATTTT	CAWSPANSNQPQHF
.	TRBD2	TRBV15	TRBJ2-1	TGTGCCACCAGCACGGGCGGGAGGGCAGGGAATGAGCAGTTCTTC	CATSTGGRAGNEQFF
.	TRBD2	TRBV4-2	TRBJ2-3	TGTGCCAGCAGCCCCGCCGCTAGCGGTAGCCTGGAAACAGATACGCAGTATTTT	CASSPAASGSLETDTQYF
.	.	TRBV6-6	TRBJ2-3	TGTGCCAGCAGTTCCGGGACACTTGTCACAGATACGCAGTATTTT	CASSSGTLVTDTQYF
few	TRBD1	TRBV6-5	TRBJ2-7	TGTGCCAGCAGCCCACAGGGGGGTCCTTACGAGCAGTACTTC	CASSPQGGPYEQYF
.	TRBD2	TRBV18	TRBJ2-7	TGTGCCAGCTCACCAGGGACTAGGGGCGAGCAGTACTTC	CASSPGTRGEQYF
few	TRBD2	TRBV10-3	TRBJ2-7	TGTGCCATCAGTGAGTCTCGGGCGGGAGCCGGGAACGAGCAGTACTTC	CAISESRAGAGNEQYF
once	.	TRBV2	TRBJ1-2	TGTGCCAGCAGTGACACAAAAAACTATGGCTACACCTTC	CASSDTKNYGYTF